Each of the 19 T cell receptor beta chains below was sequenced from the same sample in a study of molecular identifiers for immune sequencing clone quantification. TCRdb redid the calling of the PCR reads with MiXCR, one entry per CDR3 protein. The table shows tens of thousands of distinct CDR3 sequences, with around a sixth occurring only once. The source material was naive CD8+ T cells from blood, with Jurkat cell RNA spiked in. As for subset: FACS-sorted CD8+CD4-CCR7+CD45RA+ naive T cells. The receptors derive from a human donor in good health. Some libraries in this study had Jurkat cell RNA spiked in.

The V call is TRBV11-3, the J call TRBJ2-1; 7 bases match TRBD2. There are 15 residues in the CDR3. Germline CDR1 and CDR2: SGHNT and YENEEA. The V segment lost 5 bases and the J segment 6 bases; nucleotides outside the gene matches: 10. The CDR3 here is CASSPAGLVINEQFF. The CDR3 coding sequence is TGTGCCAGCAGCCCAGCGGGGCTCGTGATCAATGAGCAGTTCTTC.

This clonotype was counted at least ten times. The chain employs TRBV7-3 and TRBJ2-1; TRBD2 matches at 11 bases. V dropped 5 bases and J dropped 13; count of bases not matched to a gene: 7. This CDR3 spans 13 amino acids. CDR1 SGHTA and CDR2 FQGTGA come from the germline V gene. CDR3 amino acids: CASSLTLAGAQFF. CDR3 nucleotides: TGTGCCAGCAGCCTTACACTAGCGGGAGCTCAGTTCTTC.

In regard to this clonotype: This sequence may be a read error, since a much larger clone differs from it by one base. The gene calls are TRBV24-1 and TRBJ2-1; D perhaps matches TRBD1 (6 bases). Trimming took 4 bases from V and 6 from J, leaving 12 bases between them. Germline V gene sequence: CDR1 KGHDR, CDR2 SFDVKD. This CDR3 comprises 14 residues. The CDR3 DNA sequence: TGTGCCACCAGTGACCCGGACAGAGTCAATGAGCAGTTCTTC. Its protein is CATSDPDRVNEQFF.

This clonotype was observed a handful of times. The CDR3 nucleotides read TGTGCCAGCAGCCAAGAAATAAGCCCCGCGGAAGAGCAGTACTTC. Amino acids: CASSQEISPAEEQYF. This sequence joins TRBV4-2 and TRBJ2-7; no reliable D call. Per the germline V gene, CDR1 is LGHNA and CDR2 is YNFKEQ. The CDR3 has 15 residues. V was pared by 0 bases and J by 7 bases, with 16 bases between.

This clonotype was detected many times. The CDR3 nucleotides read TGCAGTGCTAGAGATCGACTAGGGGGAGAAGCTTTCTTT. Amino acids: CSARDRLGGEAFF. The rearrangement links TRBV20-1 to TRBJ1-1, with TRBD1 as a possible D gene (6 bases). Germline V lookup: CDR1 DFQATT, CDR2 SNEGSKA (reference sequence). CDR3 length: 13 amino acids. The V end was cut by 0 bases, the J end by 8 bases, with 13 bases between.

This clonotype is a singleton in its sample. At one end, the junction sequence differs from germline, possibly due to a read error. This chain joins TRBV19 and TRBJ1-2, with D unclear. In germline, CDR1 is LNHDA, CDR2 SQIVND (reference sequence). This CDR3 spans 13 amino acids. The CDR3 loop is CACSWGGWNGYTF. The CDR3 coding sequence is TGTGCCTGTAGTTGGGGAGGATGGAATGGCTACACCTTC.

This chain joins TRBV24-1 and TRBJ2-1, with 16 positions matching TRBD2. The CDR3 loop spans 20 amino acids. The V and J ends lost 4 bases and 4 bases, in that order; junction bases with no gene match: 12. The V gene's germline CDR1 is KGHDR and CDR2 SFDVKD. The CDR3 sequence: CATSDSGTSGRAGRYNEQFF. The CDR3, as DNA: TGTGCCACCAGTGACTCTGGGACTAGCGGGAGGGCCGGGAGATACAATGAGCAGTTCTTC.

There are many counts of this clonotype. The rearrangement joins TRBV12-3 or TRBV12-4 to TRBJ1-1; D might be TRBD1 (6 bases). This CDR3 is 14 amino acids long. V was shortened by 3 bases and J by 3 bases, with 11 bases between the two germline ends. CDR3 DNA sequence: TGTGCCAGCAGTTTTCAGGGGCTGTACACTGAAGCTTTCTTT. It specifies CASSFQGLYTEAFF.

This clonotype was observed many times. The J gene is TRBJ2-7, the V gene TRBV4-2; no clear D gene. V lost 0 bases and J 3 bases, leaving 0 bases between the germline ends. Per the germline V gene, CDR1 is LGHNA and CDR2 is YNFKEQ. This CDR3 region has 11 residues. CDR3 DNA: TGTGCCAGCAGCCAAGACTACGAGCAGTACTTC. Amino acid sequence: CASSQDYEQYF.

This clonotype was observed at least ten times. The gene calls are TRBV3-1 and TRBJ2-7; perhaps TRBD2 as D (5 bases). CDR3 size: 17 residues. Trimming stripped 3 bases from V and 0 bases from J, with 18 bases between. Germline-derived CDR1 and CDR2 are LGHDT and YNNKEL (reference sequence). The CDR3 loop reads CASSHAVAAGFSYEQYF. As DNA, the CDR3 is TGTGCCAGCAGCCACGCAGTAGCTGCGGGTTTCTCCTACGAGCAGTACTTC.

This clonotype has a handful of counts. The CDR3 DNA sequence: TGTGCCACGAGGGGGGAGAGGTCGGATGAGCAGTTCTTC. This translates into CATRGERSDEQFF. The rearrangement joins TRBV12-3 or TRBV12-4 to TRBJ2-1, with D perhaps assigned TRBD1 or TRBD2 (6 bases each). V shed 10 bases and J shed 8 bases, with 18 bases lying between them. This CDR3 region has 13 residues.

This clonotype occurred many times. This sequence joins TRBV7-9 and TRBJ2-2, with a tentative D call TRBD1 (6 bases). V gave up 7 bases and J gave up 1 base, with 19 bases separating them. CDR1 is SEHNR, CDR2 FQNEAQ, per germline (reference sequence). The CDR3 contains 17 residues. CDR3 sequence (DNA): TGTGCCAGCACCCCCCTAGGGCTGGACAGGAACACCGGGGAGCTGTTTTTT. The encoded protein is CASTPLGLDRNTGELFF.

In this sample, this clonotype turned up many times. V gene TRBV14 combines with J gene TRBJ1-2; 9 positions agree with TRBD1. This CDR3 region has 15 residues. V lost 4 bases and J lost 4; bases outside the gene matches: 7. Looked up from germline, CDR1 is SGHDN and CDR2 is FVKESK. CDR3: CASSLTTGGSYGYTF. CDR3 coding DNA: TGTGCCAGCAGCCTTACGACAGGGGGGTCCTATGGCTACACCTTC.

The sample holds many counts of this clonotype. The chain uses TRBV29-1 and TRBJ2-1, with TRBD2 identical over 8 bases. V was pared by 8 bases and J by 6 bases, with 6 bases of the junction left unmatched. The germline V gene has CDR1 SQVTM and CDR2 ANQGSEA. The CDR3 sequence is 12 residues long. The CDR3 here is CSPLLAGNEQFF. The CDR3 bases are TGCAGCCCTCTTCTAGCGGGCAATGAGCAGTTCTTC.

A single count supports this clonotype. This sequence may be a read error, since a much larger clone differs from it by one base. The V and J genes are TRBV6-1 and TRBJ2-1; 9 bases fit TRBD1. Germline CDR1 is MNHNS and CDR2 is SASEGT. The CDR3 sequence is 16 residues long. CDR3 loop: CASGEIINRGHDEQFF. The CDR3 DNA is TGTGCCAGCGGTGAAATAATCAACAGGGGGCATGATGAGCAGTTCTTC.

This clonotype was recorded many times. The rearrangement links TRBV30 to TRBJ2-3; D might be TRBD1 (7 bases). Per the germline V gene, CDR1 is GTSNPN and CDR2 is SVGIG (reference sequence). The CDR3 sequence is 14 residues long. V shed 1 base and J shed 5 bases, with 13 bases lying between them. The CDR3 is CAWSEGRGVDTQYF. CDR3 nucleotide sequence: TGTGCCTGGAGTGAAGGCAGGGGGGTAGATACGCAGTATTTT. Full variable domain (missing parts from reference TRBV30 and TRBJ2-3): SQTIHQWPATLVQPVGSPLSLECTVEGTSNPNLYWYRQAAGRGLQLLFYSVGIGQISSEVPQNLSASRPQDRQFILSSKKLLLSDSGFYLCAWSEGRGVDTQYFGPGTRLTVL.

This clonotype was found many times. The genes are TRBV6-5 and TRBJ2-3; no clear D. This CDR3 is built from 13 residues. Germline assignment: CDR1 MNHEY and CDR2 SVGAGI. With 6 bases removed from V and 5 bases from J, the gap between germline ends came to 12 bases. CDR3 bases: TGTGCCAGCAGCCCATTCGGTCTAGATACGCAGTATTTT. Translation: CASSPFGLDTQYF.

The table lists this clonotype with many counts. V gene TRBV20-1 combines with J gene TRBJ2-2; D is unresolved. Trimming left V 3 bases short and J 6 bases short, with 14 bases between. Germline V gene data show CDR1 as DFQATT and CDR2 as SNEGSKA (reference sequence). The CDR3 has 14 residues. In nucleotides, the CDR3 is TGCAGTGCTAGCGTCTCCCCGCCGGCCGGGGAGCTGTTTTTT. Amino acid sequence: CSASVSPPAGELFF.

The sample holds many counts of this clonotype. The rearrangement links TRBV7-9 to TRBJ2-7, with 7 bases matching TRBD1. V lost 5 bases, J lost 3 bases, and 7 bases stayed unmatched. Germline loops: CDR1 SEHNR, CDR2 FQNEAQ (reference sequence). The CDR3 runs 14 residues. The CDR3 bases are TGTGCCAGCAGCCCCAGGACAGGAGGCTACGAGCAGTACTTC. Translation gives CASSPRTGGYEQYF.